What follows describes a single TCR beta chain. Molecules of cDNA were individually given unique molecular identifiers that were attached to them. TCRdb used MiXCR to reprocess the 5' RACE reads, holding one entry per CDR3 protein. Among more than 80,000 distinct CDR3 sequences, 16% were seen once, and the ten largest hold roughly 1.2%. CDR1 LGHNA and CDR2 YNFKEQ come from the germline V gene. The CDR3 contains 15 residues. Trimming removed 4 bases at V and 6 bases at J, with 17 bases between. This specimen belongs to a study of early T cells in non-severe SARS-CoV-2 infection. Study in general: Sequencing input comprised bulk RNA from unsorted whole blood; chain pairing was not available.

The material sequenced was whole blood. The receptor was isolated from an adult who was a healthcare worker with PCR-confirmed SARS-CoV-2 infection or an uninfected control (not recorded which). The V gene is TRBV4-2, the J gene TRBJ2-3; D not certain. The CDR3 nucleotides are TGTGCCAGCAGCCCGGACCCAACGAACGTTGATACGCAGTATTTT. Protein product: CASSPDPTNVDTQYF.